These 2 T cell receptor beta chains originate from one sample sequenced in a study of OX40 agonist ivuxolimab in advanced cancers. TCRdb keeps only in-frame clones here, not all; method: immunoSEQ multiplex PCR. Of tens of thousands of clones listed, 87% were seen once; the top ten hold 5.2%. This specimen consisted of CD4+ or CD8+ T cells sorted from blood, obtained in a trial of the OX40 agonist ivuxolimab. All receptors derive from an adult with an advanced solid tumor such as melanoma, head and neck, liver or kidney cancer.

V is TRBV5-4 and J is TRBJ1-4, with a possible D match to TRBD1 (5 bases). This CDR3 has 16 residues. Germline V gene data show CDR1 as SGHNT and CDR2 as YYREEE (reference sequence). The V end lost 0 bases, the J end lost 1 base, and 10 bases lay between the germline ends. The CDR3 DNA follows: TGTGCCAGCAGCTTGGGAGGGGTTCTAACTAATGAAAAACTGTTTTTT. Protein product: CASSLGGVLTNEKLFF.

The V and J genes are TRBV27 and TRBJ2-7; possible D gene TRBD2, 7 bases. CDR3 size: 15 residues. Germline V CDR1 and CDR2: MNHEY, SMNVEV (reference sequence). The V end was cut by 6 bases, the J end by 3 bases, with 18 bases between. The DNA for the CDR3 is TGTGCCAGCAGCCGAAGGGGGGGGGCAGACTACGAGCAGTACTTC. Its translation: CASSRRGGADYEQYF.